This T cell receptor beta chain was observed in a study of CD4 T cell repertoires in COVID-19. About the study: After nine to eleven days of IL-2 expansion, CFSE-low cells were relabeled and restimulated with other coronavirus spikes.

Regarding the study as a whole: Several top expanded SARS-CoV-2-reactive clonotypes were shared by two or three memory subsets. SARS-CoV and/or HKU1 spike cultures shared between 7 and 25% of SARS-CoV-2 clonotypes.

The memory T cells were sequenced right after ex vivo isolation, without culture. Points on this clone: Its antigen is currently unknown.

Germline assignment: CDR1 MGHRA and CDR2 YSYEKL. With 3 bases clipped from V and 4 bases from J, the junction kept 8 bases outside the gene matches. This CDR3 has 15 amino acids. TCRdb's table, derived via immunoSEQ multiplex PCR, lists solely in-frame clones and lacks some. The table has tens of thousands of clones, roughly 84% seen once; the top ten hold about 0.5%. The clonotype originates from a human donor who had COVID-19. This sequence joins TRBV4-1 and TRBJ1-1; TRBD1 aligns across 7 bases. The sample consisted of central memory CD4+ T cells from blood, taken before the COVID-19 pandemic. CDR3 nucleotides: TGCGCCAGCAGCCACGCCGACAGGGCTGGCACTGAAGCTTTCTTT. It translates to CASSHADRAGTEAFF.